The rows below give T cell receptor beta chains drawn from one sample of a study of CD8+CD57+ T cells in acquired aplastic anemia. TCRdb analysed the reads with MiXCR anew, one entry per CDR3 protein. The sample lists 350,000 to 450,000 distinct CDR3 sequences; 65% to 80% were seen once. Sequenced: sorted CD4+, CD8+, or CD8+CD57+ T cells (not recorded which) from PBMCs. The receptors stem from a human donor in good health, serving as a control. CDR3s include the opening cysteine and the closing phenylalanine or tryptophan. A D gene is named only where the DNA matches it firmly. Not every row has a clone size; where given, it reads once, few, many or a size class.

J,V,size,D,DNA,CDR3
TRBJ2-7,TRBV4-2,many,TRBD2,TGTGCCAGCAGCCAAGGCGGACTAGCGGGGGGGATATACGAGCAGTACTTC,CASSQGGLAGGIYEQYF
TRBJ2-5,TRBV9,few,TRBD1,TGTGCCAGCAGCGTAGCCGATGACAGGGCGATAGAGACCCAGTACTTC,CASSVADDRAIETQYF
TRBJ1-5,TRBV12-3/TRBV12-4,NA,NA,TGTGCCAGCAGTACAGGGCAGGGAGGGCCCCAGCATTTT,CASSTGQGGPQHF
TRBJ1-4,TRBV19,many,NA,TGTGCCAGTACTAGCGGGAGTGAAAAACTGTTTTTT,CASTSGSEKLFF
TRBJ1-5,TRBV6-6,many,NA,TGTGCCAGCAGTTTACAGGGCCTTGGGCCCCAGCATTTT,CASSLQGLGPQHF
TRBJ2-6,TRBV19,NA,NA,TGTGCCAGTAGTATGGGGAGGTCTGGGGCCAACGTCCTGACTTTC,CASSMGRSGANVLTF
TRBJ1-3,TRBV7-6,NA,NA,TGTGCCAGCAGCCCCTATAAACTTAACACGCAGTATTTTTATTTT,CASSPYKLNTQYFYF
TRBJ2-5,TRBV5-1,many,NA,TGCGCCAGCAGAATTCGGGGGCGGGAGACCCAGTACTTC,CASRIRGRETQYF
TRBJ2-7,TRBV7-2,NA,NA,TGTGCCAGCAGCTTAGCGGTGGGCGTTGTGGACTTC,CASSLAVGVVDF
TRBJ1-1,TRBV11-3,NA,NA,TGTGCCAGCAGCTTGGCCTTTGGGAGTGATGCTTTCTTT,CASSLAFGSDAFF
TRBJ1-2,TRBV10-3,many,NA,TGTGCCATCAGTGAGTTCGGGCAGGGGAACGGCTACACCTTC,CAISEFGQGNGYTF
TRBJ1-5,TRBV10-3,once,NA,TGTGCCATCACCCGCCAGGCAGGCCAGCCCGAGCATTTT,CAITRQAGQPEHF
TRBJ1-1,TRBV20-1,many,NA,TGCAGTGCTAGAGTTCCCGCCGGTCCAGCTTTCTTT,CSARVPAGPAFF
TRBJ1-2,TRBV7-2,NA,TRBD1,TGTGCCAGCAGCTGGAGACAGGGGAGCTATCGCTACACCTTC,CASSWRQGSYRYTF
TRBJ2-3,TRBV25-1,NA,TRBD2,TGTGCCAGCAGTGACGGACTAGCAAGTGCAGATACGCAGTATTTT,CASSDGLASADTQYF
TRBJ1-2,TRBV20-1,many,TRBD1,TGCAGTGTCTCAGAGGGGACAGAGTTATTTTATGGCTACACCTTC,CSVSEGTELFYGYTF
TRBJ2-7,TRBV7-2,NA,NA,NA,CASSFTTDTQYFDQYF
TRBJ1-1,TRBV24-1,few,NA,TGTGCCACCAGTGATGGCTGGGAGGGTGAAGCTTTCTTT,CATSDGWEGEAFF
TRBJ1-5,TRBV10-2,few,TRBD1,TGCGCCAGCGGTTATGGGACAGGGGGCGATCAGCCCCAGCATTTT,CASGYGTGGDQPQHF
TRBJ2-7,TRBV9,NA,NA,TGTGCCACCAGCGGCGACACGGGTCCATACGAGCAGTACTTC,CATSGDTGPYEQYF
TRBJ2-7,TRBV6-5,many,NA,TGTGCCAGCAGTTACATGGGCGAGCAGTACTTC,CASSYMGEQYF
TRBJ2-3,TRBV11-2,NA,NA,TGTGCCAGCAGCTTAGTGGGGCGGGTCACAGATACGCAGTATTTT,CASSLVGRVTDTQYF
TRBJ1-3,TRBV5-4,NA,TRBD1,TGTGCCAGCAGCAAGGAGACAGGGCGAGGAAACACCATATATTTT,CASSKETGRGNTIYF
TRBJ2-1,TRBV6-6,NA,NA,TGTGCCAGCACCAAAGGGCCGAGCTCCTACAATGAGCAGTTCTTC,CASTKGPSSYNEQFF
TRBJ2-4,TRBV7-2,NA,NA,TGCGCCAGCAGCCAAGGCCCCGCCGGGGGCGACAATTCACCCTTC,CASSQGPAGGDNSPF
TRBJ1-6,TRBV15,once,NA,TGTGCCACCAGCAGAGATACGGTTTTACCCAATTCACCCCTCCACTTT,CATSRDTVLPNSPLHF
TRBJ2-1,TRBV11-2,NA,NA,TGTGCCAGCAGCGAGACCCTGACAGCGACTGGATGGGGGGATGAGCAGTTCTTC,CASSETLTATGWGDEQFF